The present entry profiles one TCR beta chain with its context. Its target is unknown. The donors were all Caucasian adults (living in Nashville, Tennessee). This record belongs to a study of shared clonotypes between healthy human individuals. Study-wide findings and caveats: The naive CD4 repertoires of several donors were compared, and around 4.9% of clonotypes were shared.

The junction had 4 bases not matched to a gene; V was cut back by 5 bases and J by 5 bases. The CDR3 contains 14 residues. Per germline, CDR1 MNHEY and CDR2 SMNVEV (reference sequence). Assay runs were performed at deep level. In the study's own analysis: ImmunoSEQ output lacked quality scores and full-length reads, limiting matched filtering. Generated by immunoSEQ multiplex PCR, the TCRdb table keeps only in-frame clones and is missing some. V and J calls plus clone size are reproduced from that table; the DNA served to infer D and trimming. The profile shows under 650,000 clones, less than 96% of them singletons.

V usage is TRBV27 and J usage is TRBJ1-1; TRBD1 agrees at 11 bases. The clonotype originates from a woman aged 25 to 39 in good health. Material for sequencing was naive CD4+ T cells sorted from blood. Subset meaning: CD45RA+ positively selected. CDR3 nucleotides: TGTGCCAGCAGTCCGGGGACAGGGGGGACTGAAGCTTTCTTT. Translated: CASSPGTGGTEAFF.